Following are 17 T cell receptor beta chains from one sample sequenced in a study of OX40 agonist ivuxolimab in advanced cancers. Assay used: immunoSEQ multiplex PCR; TCRdb lists only in-frame clones, some missing. The data show about 73,000 clones, more than 75% seen once. Specimen: CD4+ or CD8+ T cells sorted from blood, collected in a trial of the OX40 agonist ivuxolimab. The receptors derive from an adult with an advanced solid tumor such as melanoma, head and neck, liver or kidney cancer.

This CDR3 is CASSIRQSYEQYF. The CDR3 bases are TGTGCCAGCAGCATTCGCCAGAGCTACGAGCAGTACTTC. The J gene is TRBJ2-7, the V gene TRBV7-8, with D uncertain. CDR1 and CDR2 from the germline V gene are SGHVS and FQNEAQ. This CDR3 has 13 amino acids. V shed 5 bases and J shed 3 bases, with 11 bases lying between them.

CDR3 in amino acids: CASSPGTGGANYGYTF. The DNA for the CDR3 is TGTGCCAGTAGTCCGGGGACAGGGGGAGCTAACTATGGCTACACCTTC. V usage is TRBV19 and J usage is TRBJ1-2; TRBD1 matches at 11 bases. The junction had 5 bases not matched to a gene; V was cut back by 5 bases and J by 0 bases. The length of the CDR3 is 16 residues. Germline CDR1 reads LNHDA; CDR2 reads SQIVND (reference sequence).

This rearrangement joins TRBV6-1 to TRBJ2-1; D is possibly TRBD2 (6 bases). The CDR3 is made up of 14 amino acids. Germline CDR1 is MNHNS and CDR2 is SASEGT. V was clipped by 0 bases and J by 6 bases, with 9 bases between them. The CDR3 sequence is CASSEAGTLNEQFF. The DNA for the CDR3 is TGTGCCAGCAGTGAAGCGGGGACTCTCAATGAGCAGTTCTTC.

This chain joins TRBV28 and TRBJ2-3; 13 bases are a match to TRBD2. The CDR3 consists of 15 residues. CDR1 is MDHEN, CDR2 SYDVKM, per germline. Germline trimming cut 4 bases from V and 10 bases from J; bases unmatched to any gene: 8. This CDR3 reads CASSSGLAGDRSQYF. The CDR3 bases are TGTGCCAGCAGTTCTGGACTAGCGGGGGACCGGTCGCAGTATTTT.

On this clone itself: Other DNA sequences in the same sample also yield this CDR3. The chain combines TRBV19 with TRBJ1-1; D perhaps matches TRBD1 (5 bases). The V end was cut by 1 base, the J end by 1 base, with 10 bases between. The CDR3 runs 15 residues. Germline CDR1 reads LNHDA; CDR2 reads SQIVND (reference sequence). In DNA, the CDR3 is TGTGCCAGTAGTATAGGTGGGCAGGGGAACACTGAAGCTTTCTTT. Its translation: CASSIGGQGNTEAFF. Drawing the rest from reference TRBV19 and TRBJ1-1, the complete variable domain is DGGITQSPKYLFRKEGQNVTLSCEQNLNHDAMYWYRQDPGQGLRLIYYSQIVNDFQKGDIAEGYSVSREKKESFPLTVTSAQKNPTAFYLCASSIGGQGNTEAFFGQGTRLTVV.

The chain uses TRBV28 and TRBJ1-2; 8 bases align to TRBD1. The CDR3 has 14 amino acids. V lost 5 bases, J lost 8 bases, and 10 bases stayed unmatched. Germline CDR1 is MDHEN and CDR2 is SYDVKM. The CDR3 sequence is CASSPPGGGRGYTF. The CDR3 bases are TGTGCCAGCAGTCCCCCAGGGGGCGGAAGGGGCTACACCTTC.

The CDR3 DNA reads TGTGCCAGCAGTGCGGATACTAGCACAGATACGCAGTATTTT. This translates into CASSADTSTDTQYF. The chain has TRBV2 and TRBJ2-3; D is uncertain. Trimming shortened V by 4 bases and J by 0 bases, and 8 bases separated the two germline ends. The CDR3 has 14 residues. Per the germline V gene, CDR1 is SNHLY and CDR2 is FYNNEI.

The chain has TRBV9 and TRBJ2-3, with 11 bases aligning to TRBD2. CDR3 length: 16 amino acids. Per the germline V gene, CDR1 is SGDLS and CDR2 is YYNGEE. Trimming at V came to 3 bases and at J to 2 bases, leaving 5 bases not matched to a gene. The CDR3 region is CASSAQTSGDTDTQYF. The CDR3 nucleotides are TGTGCCAGCAGCGCCCAGACTAGCGGGGACACAGATACGCAGTATTTT.

The V call is TRBV30, the J call TRBJ2-7, with TRBD1 identical over 8 bases. Germline CDR1 is GTSNPN and CDR2 is SVGIG (reference sequence). CDR3 size: 14 residues. The V segment lost 0 bases and the J segment 6 bases; nucleotides outside the gene matches: 7. The CDR3 sequence is CAWSVGQGIVEQYF. The CDR3 region has the DNA TGTGCCTGGAGTGTAGGACAGGGTATAGTCGAGCAGTACTTC.

The chain links TRBV10-3 to TRBJ1-6; D gene uncertain. This CDR3 has 13 amino acids. Germline CDR1 reads ENHRY; CDR2 reads SYGVKD. With 6 bases removed from V and 7 bases from J, the gap between germline ends came to 10 bases. The CDR3 sequence: CAIRLTENSPLHF. Written as DNA, the CDR3 is TGTGCCATCAGACTAACCGAGAATTCACCCCTCCACTTT.

The chain has TRBV6-1 and TRBJ1-2; 10 nucleotides line up with TRBD1. V trimming: 5 bases; J trimming: 7 bases; junction bases outside the gene matches: 4. The CDR3 is 13 amino acids. Germline V lookup: CDR1 MNHNS, CDR2 SASEGT. CDR3 protein: CASSRQGALGYTF. The CDR3 nucleotides read TGTGCCAGCAGTCGACAGGGGGCGCTTGGCTACACCTTC.

The chain links TRBV6-1 to TRBJ1-5; D perhaps matches TRBD1 (6 bases). Germline CDR1 reads MNHNS; CDR2 reads SASEGT. V was shortened by 6 bases and J by 4 bases, with 16 bases between the two germline ends. There are 15 residues in the CDR3. DNA of the CDR3: TGTGCCAGCAGCCTCGAGGGGGGGTTAAATCAGCCCCAGCATTTT. Protein: CASSLEGGLNQPQHF.

J is TRBJ1-5 and V is TRBV6-5, with D hard to call. This CDR3 spans 13 amino acids. V lost 2 bases and J 1 base, leaving 3 bases between the germline ends. Per germline, CDR1 MNHEY and CDR2 SVGAGI. The CDR3 coding sequence is TGTGCCAGCAGTTACAGGAGCAATCAGCCCCAGCATTTT. This codes for CASSYRSNQPQHF.

This sequence joins TRBV9 and TRBJ1-1; unclear D gene. Germline CDR1 SGDLS, CDR2 YYNGEE. With 0 bases removed from V and 10 bases from J, the gap between germline ends came to 13 bases. This CDR3 contains 13 residues. CDR3 sequence reads: CASSVDNGLRAFF. CDR3 DNA sequence: TGTGCCAGCAGCGTAGACAACGGTCTGAGAGCTTTCTTT.

The J gene is TRBJ2-7, the V gene TRBV10-3; 10 bases map to TRBD2. The CDR3 is 14 residues long. Trimming at V came to 4 bases and at J to 3 bases, leaving 3 bases not matched to a gene. Germline assignment: CDR1 ENHRY and CDR2 SYGVKD. The CDR3 sequence: CAISASSGSYEQYF. CDR3 sequence (DNA): TGTGCCATCAGTGCCTCTAGCGGGAGCTACGAGCAGTACTTC.

V is TRBV11-3 and J is TRBJ1-1; no clear D. V lost 5 bases and J lost 8, with 15 bases in between. Per the germline V gene, CDR1 is SGHNT and CDR2 is YENEEA. CDR3 length: 13 residues. The chain's CDR3 is CASSPQGRGEAFF. The CDR3 DNA reads TGTGCCAGCAGCCCCCAAGGGCGAGGAGAAGCTTTCTTT.

The V and J genes are TRBV7-3 and TRBJ1-1; no clear D gene. Trimming pared 2 bases from V and 1 base from J, leaving 8 bases between. The germline CDR1 and CDR2 sequences are SGHTA and FQGTGA. The length of the CDR3 is 14 residues. CDR3 region: CASSLGSQNTEAFF. In DNA form, the CDR3 reads TGTGCCAGCAGCTTAGGCAGCCAGAACACTGAAGCTTTCTTT.